Described below is a single T cell receptor beta chain sequence and its context. These data originate in a study of blood T cell repertoires in COVID-19. As for the study in general: Acute and convalescent COVID-19 specimens originated in the United States, Italy and Spain. T cells, B-cell-depleted T cells, or PBMCs supplied cDNA or gDNA.

The authors' processing: The authors estimated nucleated cell counts from reference gene primer amplification. TCRdb keeps only in-frame clones here, not all; method: immunoSEQ multiplex PCR. D and trimming come from the DNA, and the V and J calls and clone size come from that table. The sample includes under 60,000 clones, around 78% seen only once; the top ten take approximately 5%. V gave up 0 bases and J gave up 2 bases, with 17 bases separating them. This CDR3 region has 18 residues. Germline CDR1 reads MGHRA; CDR2 reads YSYEKL. The sequenced sample was peripheral blood. The source of this sequence is a human donor in a cohort sampled during active COVID-19. This sequence joins TRBV4-1 and TRBJ1-5; tentatively, D is TRBD1 (6 bases). The CDR3 loop reads CASSQEAPQGRGNQPQHF. The DNA for the CDR3 is TGCGCCAGCAGCCAAGAGGCCCCCCAGGGGAGGGGCAATCAGCCCCAGCATTTT.